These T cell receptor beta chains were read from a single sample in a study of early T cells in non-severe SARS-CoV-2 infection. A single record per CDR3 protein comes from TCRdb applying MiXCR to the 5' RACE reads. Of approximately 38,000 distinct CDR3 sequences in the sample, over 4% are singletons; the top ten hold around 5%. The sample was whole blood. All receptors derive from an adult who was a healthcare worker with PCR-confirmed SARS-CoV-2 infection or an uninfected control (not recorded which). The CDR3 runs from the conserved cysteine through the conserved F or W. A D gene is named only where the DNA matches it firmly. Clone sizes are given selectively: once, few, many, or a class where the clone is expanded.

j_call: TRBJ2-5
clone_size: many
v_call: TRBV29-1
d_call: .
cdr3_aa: CSAWANFQETQYF
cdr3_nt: TGCAGCGCCTGGGCTAACTTCCAAGAGACCCAGTACTTC

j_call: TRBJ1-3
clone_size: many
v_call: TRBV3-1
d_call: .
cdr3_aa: CASSQVTRSSGNTIYF
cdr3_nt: TGTGCCAGCAGCCAAGTGACGAGGTCGTCTGGAAACACCATATATTTT

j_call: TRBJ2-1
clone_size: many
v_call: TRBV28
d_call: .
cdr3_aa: CASSLSLVQFF
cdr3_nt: TGTGCCAGCAGTTTATCGCTGGTGCAGTTCTTC

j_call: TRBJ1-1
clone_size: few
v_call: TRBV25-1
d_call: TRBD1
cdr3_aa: CASSPIGGVNTEAFF
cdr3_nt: TGTGCCAGCAGTCCGATAGGGGGCGTGAACACTGAAGCTTTCTTT

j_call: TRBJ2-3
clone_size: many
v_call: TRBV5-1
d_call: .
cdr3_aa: CASSLVPDSTDTQYF
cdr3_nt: TGCGCCAGCAGCTTGGTCCCCGACAGCACAGATACGCAGTATTTT

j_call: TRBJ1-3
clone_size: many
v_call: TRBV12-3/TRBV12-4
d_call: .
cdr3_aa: CASSFGNTIYF
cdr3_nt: TGTGCCAGCAGTTTTGGAAACACCATATATTTT

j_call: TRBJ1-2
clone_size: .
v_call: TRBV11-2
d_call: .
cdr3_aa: CASSAHSNTGIGYTF
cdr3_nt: TGTGCCAGCAGCGCACACTCTAATACAGGGATTGGCTACACCTTC

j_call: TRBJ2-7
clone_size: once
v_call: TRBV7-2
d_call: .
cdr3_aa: CASSLAVGGRSDSYEQYF
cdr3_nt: TGTGCCAGCAGCTTAGCGGTAGGGGGGCGTAGCGACTCCTACGAGCAGTACTTC

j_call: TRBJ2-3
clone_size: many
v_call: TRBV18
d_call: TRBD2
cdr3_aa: CASRAGGSTDTQYF
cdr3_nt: TGTGCCAGCCGAGCGGGGGGGAGCACAGATACGCAGTATTTT

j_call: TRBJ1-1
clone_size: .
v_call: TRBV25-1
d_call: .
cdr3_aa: CASSEWGGTEAFF
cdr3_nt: TGTGCCAGCAGTGAATGGGGGGGCACTGAAGCTTTCTTT

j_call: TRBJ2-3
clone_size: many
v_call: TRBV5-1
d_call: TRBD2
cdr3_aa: CASRLYSGGTDTQYF
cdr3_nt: TGCGCCAGCAGACTCTATAGCGGGGGCACAGATACGCAGTATTTT

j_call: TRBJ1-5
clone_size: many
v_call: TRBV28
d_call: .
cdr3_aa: CASTSGGGRGQPQHF
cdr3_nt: TGTGCCAGCACTTCTGGAGGGGGGCGAGGTCAGCCCCAGCATTTT

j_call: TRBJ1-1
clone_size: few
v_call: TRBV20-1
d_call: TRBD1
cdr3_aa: CSARDGTGAMNTEAFF
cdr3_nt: TGCAGTGCTAGAGACGGGACAGGCGCCATGAACACTGAAGCTTTCTTT

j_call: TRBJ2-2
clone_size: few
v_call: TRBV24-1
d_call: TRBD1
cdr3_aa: CATSDFGTGTGELFF
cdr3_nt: TGTGCCACCAGTGATTTCGGGACAGGCACCGGGGAGCTGTTTTTT

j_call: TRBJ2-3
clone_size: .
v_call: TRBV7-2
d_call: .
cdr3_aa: CASSLAPMLGTDTQYF
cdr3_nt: TGTGCCAGCAGCTTAGCGCCAATGTTGGGTACAGATACGCAGTATTTT

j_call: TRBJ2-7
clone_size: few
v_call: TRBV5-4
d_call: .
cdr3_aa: CASSLSNRAYEQYF
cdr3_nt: TGTGCCAGCAGCTTATCGAACAGGGCCTACGAGCAGTACTTC

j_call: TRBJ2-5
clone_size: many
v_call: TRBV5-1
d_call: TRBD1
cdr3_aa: CASRLLTGGETQYF
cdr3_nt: TGCGCCAGCCGCCTATTGACAGGGGGAGAGACCCAGTACTTC

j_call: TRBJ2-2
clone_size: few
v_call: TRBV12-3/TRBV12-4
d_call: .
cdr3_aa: CVFGLAISGELFF
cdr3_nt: TGTGTATTCGGGCTAGCAATCTCCGGGGAGCTGTTTTTT

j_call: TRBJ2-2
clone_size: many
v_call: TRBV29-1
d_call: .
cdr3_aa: CSALTSPNVGGELFF
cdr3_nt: TGCAGCGCCCTTACTAGCCCGAACGTTGGCGGGGAGCTGTTTTTT

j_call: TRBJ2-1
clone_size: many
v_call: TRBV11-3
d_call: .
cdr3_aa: CASSSRGWNNEQFF
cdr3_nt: TGTGCCAGCAGCTCGCGGGGTTGGAACAATGAGCAGTTCTTC

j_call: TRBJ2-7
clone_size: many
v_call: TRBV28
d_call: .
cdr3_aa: CASSLGGHYEQYF
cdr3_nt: TGTGCCAGCAGTTTGGGGGGGCACTACGAGCAGTACTTC

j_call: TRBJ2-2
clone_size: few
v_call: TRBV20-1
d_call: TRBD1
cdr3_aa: CSARTGGLNTGELFF
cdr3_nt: TGCAGTGCTAGAACAGGGGGTCTGAACACCGGGGAGCTGTTTTTT

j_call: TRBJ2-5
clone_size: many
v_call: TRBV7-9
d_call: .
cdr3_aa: CASSLAQGVQETQYF
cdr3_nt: TGTGCCAGCAGCTTAGCGCAAGGGGTCCAAGAGACCCAGTACTTC

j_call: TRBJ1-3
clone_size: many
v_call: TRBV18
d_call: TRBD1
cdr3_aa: CASSPRQGNTIYF
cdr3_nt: TGTGCCAGCTCACCAAGACAGGGTAACACCATATATTTT

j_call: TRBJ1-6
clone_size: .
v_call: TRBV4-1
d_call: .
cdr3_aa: CASSLTQDSNSPLHF
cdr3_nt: TGCGCCAGCAGCCTTACACAGGATTCCAATTCACCCCTCCACTTT

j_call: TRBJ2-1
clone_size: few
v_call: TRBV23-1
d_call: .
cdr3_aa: CASSATGTSSYNEQFF
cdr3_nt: TGCGCCAGCAGTGCAACCGGGACATCATCTTACAATGAGCAGTTCTTC

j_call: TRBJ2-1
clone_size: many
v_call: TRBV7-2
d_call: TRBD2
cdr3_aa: CASSLAVTSGDKFF
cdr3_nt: TGTGCCAGCAGCTTAGCGGTGACTAGCGGGGATAAGTTCTTC

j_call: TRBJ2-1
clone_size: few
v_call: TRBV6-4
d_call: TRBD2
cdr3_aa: CASSDLAGGSDEQFF
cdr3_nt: TGTGCCAGCAGTGATCTGGCGGGGGGATCGGATGAGCAGTTCTTC

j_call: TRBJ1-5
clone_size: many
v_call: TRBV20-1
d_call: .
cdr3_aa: CSASTGASNQPQHF
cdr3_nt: TGCAGTGCTTCTACCGGGGCCAGCAATCAGCCCCAGCATTTT

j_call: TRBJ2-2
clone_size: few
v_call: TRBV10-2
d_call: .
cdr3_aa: CASSDPGGNTGELFF
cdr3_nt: TGCGCCAGCAGTGACCCTGGGGGGAACACCGGGGAGCTGTTTTTT

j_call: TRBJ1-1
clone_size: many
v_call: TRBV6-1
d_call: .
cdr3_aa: CASSEWTREAFF
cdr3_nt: TGTGCCAGCAGTGAATGGACTCGAGAAGCTTTCTTT

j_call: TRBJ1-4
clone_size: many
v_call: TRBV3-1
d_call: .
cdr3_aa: CASSRRPIVTNEKLFF
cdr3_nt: TGTGCCAGCAGCCGGAGACCGATAGTAACTAATGAAAAACTGTTTTTT

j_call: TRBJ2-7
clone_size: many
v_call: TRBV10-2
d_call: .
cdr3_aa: CASSERRDPYEQYF
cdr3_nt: TGCGCCAGCAGTGAGCGTAGAGACCCCTACGAGCAGTACTTC

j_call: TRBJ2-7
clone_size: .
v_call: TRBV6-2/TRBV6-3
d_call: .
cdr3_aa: CASSYPPSYEQYF
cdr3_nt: TGTGCCAGCAGTTACCCACCCTCCTACGAGCAGTACTTC

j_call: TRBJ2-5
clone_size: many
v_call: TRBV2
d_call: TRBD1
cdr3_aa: CASSRDSQETQYF
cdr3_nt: TGTGCCAGCAGTCGGGACAGCCAAGAGACCCAGTACTTC

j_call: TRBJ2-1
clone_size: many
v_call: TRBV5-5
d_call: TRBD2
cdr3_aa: CASSSFLAGGYNEQFF
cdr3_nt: TGTGCCAGCAGCTCATTCCTAGCGGGAGGCTACAATGAGCAGTTCTTC

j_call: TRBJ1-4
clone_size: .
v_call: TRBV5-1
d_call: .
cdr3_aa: CASSGRTGTENEKLFF
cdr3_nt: TGCGCCAGCAGCGGTCGGACCGGGACGGAGAATGAAAAACTGTTTTTT

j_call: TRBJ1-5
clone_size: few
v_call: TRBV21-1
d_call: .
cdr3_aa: CASSNPDREISNQPQHF
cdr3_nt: TGTGCCAGCAGCAACCCGGACAGGGAGATCAGCAATCAGCCCCAGCATTTT

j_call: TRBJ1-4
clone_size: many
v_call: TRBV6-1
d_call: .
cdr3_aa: CATSETGGSEKLFF
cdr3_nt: TGTGCCACCTCTGAGACAGGAGGATCTGAAAAACTGTTTTTT

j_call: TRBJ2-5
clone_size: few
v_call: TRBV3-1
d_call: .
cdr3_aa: CASSQELTSGTTKETQYF
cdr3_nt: TGTGCCAGCAGCCAAGAATTAACTTCCGGGACAACTAAAGAGACCCAGTACTTC

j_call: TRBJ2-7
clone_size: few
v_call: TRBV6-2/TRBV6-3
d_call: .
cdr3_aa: CASSYQDTYEQYF
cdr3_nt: TGTGCCAGCAGTTACCAGGATACCTACGAGCAGTACTTC

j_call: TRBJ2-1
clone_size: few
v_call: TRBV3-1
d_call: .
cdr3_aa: CASSQEWWAEQFF
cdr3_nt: TGTGCCAGCAGCCAAGAATGGTGGGCTGAGCAGTTCTTC

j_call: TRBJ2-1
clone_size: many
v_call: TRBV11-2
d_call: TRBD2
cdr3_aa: CASRRLAGSYNEQFF
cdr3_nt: TGTGCCAGCAGACGACTAGCGGGCTCCTACAATGAGCAGTTCTTC

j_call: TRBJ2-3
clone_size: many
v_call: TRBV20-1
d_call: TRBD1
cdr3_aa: CSAISLTGLDTQYF
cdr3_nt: TGCAGTGCTATCTCATTGACAGGGTTAGATACGCAGTATTTT

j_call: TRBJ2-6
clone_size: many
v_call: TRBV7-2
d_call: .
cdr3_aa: CASSPTSGANVLTF
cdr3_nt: TGTGCCAGCAGCCCAACGTCCGGGGCCAACGTCCTGACTTTC

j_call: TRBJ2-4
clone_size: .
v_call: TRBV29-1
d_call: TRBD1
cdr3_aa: CSASQFPGQGGTAKNIQYF
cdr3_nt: TGCAGCGCGAGCCAATTTCCCGGACAGGGGGGGACAGCCAAAAACATTCAGTACTTC

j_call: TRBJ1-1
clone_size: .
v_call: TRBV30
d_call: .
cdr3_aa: CAWSFGGTEAFF
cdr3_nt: TGTGCCTGGAGTTTCGGAGGCACTGAAGCTTTCTTT

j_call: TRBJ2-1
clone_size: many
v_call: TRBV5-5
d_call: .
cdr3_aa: CASSLVWGANNEQFF
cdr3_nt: TGTGCCAGCAGCTTGGTTTGGGGGGCTAACAATGAGCAGTTCTTC

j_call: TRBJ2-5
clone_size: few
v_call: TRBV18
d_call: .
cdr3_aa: CASSPPYPGRETQYF
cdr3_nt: TGTGCCAGCTCACCACCGTACCCGGGGCGAGAGACCCAGTACTTC

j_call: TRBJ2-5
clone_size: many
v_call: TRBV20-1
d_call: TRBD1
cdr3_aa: CSARDPRTGKETQYF
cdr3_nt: TGCAGTGCTAGAGATCCGAGGACAGGGAAAGAGACCCAGTACTTC

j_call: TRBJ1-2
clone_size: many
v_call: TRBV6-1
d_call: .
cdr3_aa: CASRSGPQVLYGYTF
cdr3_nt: TGTGCCAGCAGGAGCGGACCACAGGTCCTCTATGGCTACACCTTC

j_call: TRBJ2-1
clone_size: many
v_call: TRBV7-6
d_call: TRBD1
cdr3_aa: CASRQGQYNEQFF
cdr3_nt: TGTGCCAGCAGACAGGGGCAGTACAATGAGCAGTTCTTC